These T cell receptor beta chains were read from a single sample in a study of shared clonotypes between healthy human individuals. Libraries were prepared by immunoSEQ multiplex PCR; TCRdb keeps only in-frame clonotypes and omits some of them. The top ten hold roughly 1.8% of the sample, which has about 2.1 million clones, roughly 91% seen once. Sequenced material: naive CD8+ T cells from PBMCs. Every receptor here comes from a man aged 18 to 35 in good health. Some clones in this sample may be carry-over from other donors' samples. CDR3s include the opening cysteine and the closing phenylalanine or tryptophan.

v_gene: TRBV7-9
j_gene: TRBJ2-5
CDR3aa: CASSPTEQVYQETQYF

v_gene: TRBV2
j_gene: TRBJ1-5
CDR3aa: CASSPRTVNQPQHF

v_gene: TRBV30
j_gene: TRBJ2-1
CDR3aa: CAWRPAGGPGDEQFF

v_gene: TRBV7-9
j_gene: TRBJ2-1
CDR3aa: CASSQGTKSVAVYNEQFF

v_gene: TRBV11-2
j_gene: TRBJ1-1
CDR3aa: CASSLDRGRGRRNTEAFF

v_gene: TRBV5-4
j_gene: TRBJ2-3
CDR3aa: CASSPGLAARTDTQYF

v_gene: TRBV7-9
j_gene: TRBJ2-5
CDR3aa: CASRQEGQSRETQYF

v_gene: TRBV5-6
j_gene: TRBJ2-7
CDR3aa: CASSLGGYEQYF

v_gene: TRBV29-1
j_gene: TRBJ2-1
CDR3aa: CSVDSAGNEQFF

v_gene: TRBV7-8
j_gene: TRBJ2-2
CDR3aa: CASSPQGPGELFF

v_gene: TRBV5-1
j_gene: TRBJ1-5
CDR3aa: CASSLYPGQGITSNQPQHF

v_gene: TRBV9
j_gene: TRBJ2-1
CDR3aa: CASSKEEREGLVWQFF

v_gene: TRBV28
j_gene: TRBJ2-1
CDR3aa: CASRGPGPYNEQFF

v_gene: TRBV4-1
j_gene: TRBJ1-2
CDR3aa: CASSQSRGQPYGYTF

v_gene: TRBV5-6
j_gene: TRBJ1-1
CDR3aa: CASSLTGTGDMNTEAFF

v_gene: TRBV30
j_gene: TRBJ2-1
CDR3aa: CAWSALAGRQPEYNEQFF

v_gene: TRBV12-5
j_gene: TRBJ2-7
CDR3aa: CASGFGGYEQYF

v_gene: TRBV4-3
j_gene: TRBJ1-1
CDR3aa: CASSHRQDTEAFF